This T cell receptor beta chain stems from a study of blood T cell repertoires in COVID-19. Study-level background: PBMCs, B-cell-depleted T cells, or T cells provided the cDNA or gDNA that made up the material.

The CDR3 spans 15 residues. Germline V gene sequence: CDR1 MNHNS, CDR2 SASEGT. Of note for this clone: One junction end does not reproduce the germline sequence, and a read error may be involved.

Here immunoSEQ multiplex PCR was the method, and the copy in TCRdb shows in-frame clones only, minus some. The data show approximately 22,000 clones, about 73% seen once. The chain links TRBV6-1 to TRBJ1-3; unclear D gene. This TCR derives from a human donor in a cohort sampled during active or convalescent COVID-19. The specimen was peripheral blood. The CDR3 bases are TGTGCCAGCAGGGAAGGATTGAGCTCTGGAAACACCATATATTTT. This sequence encodes CASREGLSSGNTIYF.